The 18 T cell receptor beta chains presented below share a single source sample, sequenced in a study of blood T cell repertoires in COVID-19. Sequencing used immunoSEQ multiplex PCR; TCRdb keeps in-frame clones, though not all of them. This repertoire shows more than 150,000 clones, about 86% found once; its top ten account for around 21%. The sample consisted of peripheral blood. These receptors were taken from a man aged 65 to 79 with active or convalescent COVID-19.

V gene TRBV27 combines with J gene TRBJ1-2, with 8 positions matching TRBD1. Trimming removed 5 bases from V and 2 bases from J; junction bases left unmatched: 10. Per germline, CDR1 MNHEY and CDR2 SMNVEV (reference sequence). The CDR3 has 16 residues. The CDR3 loop is CASSASLGQGNYGYTF. CDR3 bases: TGTGCCAGCAGTGCCTCCCTAGGACAGGGAAACTATGGCTACACCTTC.

The chain recombines TRBV30 with TRBJ1-1; D is undetermined. With 2 bases removed from V and 0 bases from J, the gap between germline ends came to 7 bases. Looked up from germline, CDR1 is GTSNPN and CDR2 is SVGIG (reference sequence). The CDR3 runs 13 residues. The CDR3, as DNA: TGTGCCTGGAGTCTCCAGATGAACACTGAAGCTTTCTTT. Translated, it gives CAWSLQMNTEAFF. The full variable domain, in which reference TRBV30 and TRBJ1-1 provide the parts outside the CDR3, is SQTIHQWPATLVQPVGSPLSLECTVEGTSNPNLYWYRQAAGRGLQLLFYSVGIGQISSEVPQNLSASRPQDRQFILSSKKLLLSDSGFYLCAWSLQMNTEAFFGQGTRLTVV.

The chain combines TRBV3-1 (or the pseudogene TRBV3-2) with TRBJ1-4; D is unresolved. V dropped 0 bases and J dropped 6 bases, with 17 bases sitting between them. The CDR3 totals 17 residues. Per the germline V gene, CDR1 is LGHDT and CDR2 is YNNKEL (reference sequence). CDR3 sequence: CASSQDPIREGDEKLFF. The CDR3 coding sequence is TGTGCCAGCAGCCAAGATCCCATAAGGGAGGGAGATGAAAAACTGTTTTTT.

The genes are TRBV7-2 and TRBJ2-1, with 14 nucleotides matching TRBD2. This CDR3 region has 19 residues. J gave up 1 base and V 6 bases, and 11 bases lay outside the gene matches. Germline CDR1 SGHTA, CDR2 FQGNSA. CDR3 DNA sequence: TGTGCCAGCAGGGACAGCGGGACTAGCGGGAGTCGGTCCTACAATGAGCAGTTCTTC. Translating gives CASRDSGTSGSRSYNEQFF.

J is TRBJ2-3 and V is TRBV19, with TRBD2 matching over 13 bases. CDR1 is LNHDA and CDR2 is SQIVND in the germline V gene (reference sequence). V shed 5 bases, J shed 13 bases, and the junction held 15 bases outside the gene matches. The CDR3 consists of 16 residues. CDR3 protein: CASSQTSGRQSSTEYF. In DNA, the CDR3 is TGTGCCAGTAGTCAGACTAGCGGGAGGCAATCCTCCACGGAGTATTTT.

The chain recombines TRBV3-1 (or the pseudogene TRBV3-2) with TRBJ1-1; D might be TRBD1 (6 bases). The V and J ends lost 4 bases and 4 bases respectively, with 16 bases between them. The germline CDR1 and CDR2 sequences are LGHDT and YNNKEL (reference sequence). This CDR3 is 15 amino acids long. The chain's CDR3 is CASSRANTGFTEAFF. DNA for the CDR3: TGTGCCAGCAGCCGGGCGAATACAGGGTTCACTGAAGCTTTCTTT.

This clone appeared a few times. The chain combines TRBV27 with TRBJ1-5; 7 bases line up with TRBD1. The CDR3 loop spans 15 amino acids. CDR1 and CDR2 from the germline V gene are MNHEY and SMNVEV (reference sequence). V shed 9 bases, J shed 2 bases, and the junction held 10 bases outside the gene matches. The CDR3 is CASMRQGGGNQPQHF. The CDR3 DNA is TGTGCCAGTATGAGACAGGGTGGGGGCAATCAGCCCCAGCATTTT.

This clone has only one observation. The chain combines TRBV10-3 with TRBJ2-2; 8 positions agree with TRBD1. Germline-derived CDR1 and CDR2 are ENHRY and SYGVKD. The V gene end was trimmed by 9 bases and the J gene end by 6 bases; junction bases not matched to a gene: 36. The CDR3 sequence is 23 residues long. CDR3 in amino acids: CAILKGGQGSPLRGTTIPGELFF. The CDR3 DNA follows: TGTGCCATTCTCAAGGGAGGACAGGGATCACCGCTGAGGGGGACGACTATTCCCGGGGAGCTGTTTTTT.

The gene calls are TRBV9 and TRBJ2-1; the D gene is possibly TRBD2 (6 bases). CDR1 and CDR2 (germline): SGDLS, YYNGEE. The CDR3 covers 13 residues. V lost 4 bases, J lost 9 bases, and 14 bases lay in between. CDR3 DNA sequence: TGTGCCAGCAGCAGAAGGGACTCTGTTGAGCAGTTCTTC. Translated, it gives CASSRRDSVEQFF.

The V call is TRBV24-1, the J call TRBJ2-1; 8 bases map to TRBD1. The germline gives CDR1 KGHDR, CDR2 SFDVKD. This CDR3 contains 12 residues. The trim removed 7 bases at V and 9 bases at J, leaving 4 bases unmatched. CDR3 coding DNA: TGTGCCACCAGCGGACAGGGACTTGAGCAGTTCTTC. Amino acids: CATSGQGLEQFF.

The chain uses TRBV7-9 and TRBJ1-1; D might be TRBD1 (6 bases). V gave up 5 bases and J gave up 5 bases, with 15 bases separating them. The CDR3 totals 14 residues. In germline, CDR1 is SEHNR, CDR2 FQNEAQ (reference sequence). In DNA form, the CDR3 reads TGTGCCAGCAGCCTGAGGGGGATGGCAACTGAAGCTTTCTTT. Translation gives CASSLRGMATEAFF.

This sequence joins TRBV6-2 or TRBV6-3 and TRBJ1-6; D unresolved. CDR1 is MNHEY and CDR2 is SVGEGT in the germline V gene. Trimming pared 2 bases from V and 5 bases from J, leaving 13 bases between. This CDR3 has 16 residues. The CDR3 nucleotides read TGTGCCAGCAGTTACGCGGGGAGTCGCAATAATTCACCCCTCCACTTT. Its protein product is CASSYAGSRNNSPLHF.

The J gene is TRBJ1-2, the V gene TRBV7-2, with 10 bases aligning to TRBD1. V dropped 3 bases and J dropped 7; count of bases not matched to a gene: 8. CDR1 and CDR2 (germline): SGHTA, FQGNSA. The CDR3 contains 15 residues. The CDR3 nucleotides read TGTGCCAGCAGCTTTCCGGGACAGGGGACTTTTGGCTACACCTTC. Encoded protein: CASSFPGQGTFGYTF. The complete variable domain, with remaining parts taken from reference TRBV7-2 and TRBJ1-2, reads GAGVSQSPSNKVTEKGKDVELRCDPISGHTALYWYRQSLGQGLEFLIYFQGNSAPDKSGLPSDRFSAERTGGSVSTLTIQRTQQEDSAVYLCASSFPGQGTFGYTFGSGTRLTVV.

The V call is TRBV5-1, the J call TRBJ2-7; possible D gene TRBD1, 6 bases. The V and J ends lost 2 bases and 5 bases respectively, with 20 bases between them. Germline V gene lookup returns CDR1 SGHRS and CDR2 YFSETQ. The length of the CDR3 is 16 residues. CDR3 nucleotides: TGCGCCAGCAGCTTTCTCACCGGGACAAGGTCCGACGAGCAGTACTTC. Translating it yields CASSFLTGTRSDEQYF.

The CDR3 coding sequence is TGTGCCAGCTGCCGGGACAGGGTCGGCAATCAGCCCCAGCATTTT. Amino acids: CASCRDRVGNQPQHF. The chain couples TRBV2 to TRBJ1-5; TRBD1 matches 9 bases. This CDR3 has 15 residues. The V gene's germline CDR1 is SNHLY and CDR2 FYNNEI. The V gene end was trimmed by 8 bases and the J gene end by 2 bases; junction bases not matched to a gene: 7.

This clone was seen only a few times. This chain links TRBV10-3 with TRBJ1-2; no clear D. Germline assignment: CDR1 ENHRY and CDR2 SYGVKD. V lost 8 bases, J lost 6 bases, and 13 bases lay in between. This CDR3 contains 12 residues. The CDR3 loop reads CAIQSTRDGYTF. Here the CDR3 DNA reads TGTGCCATCCAATCAACCCGGGATGGCTACACCTTC.

This clone was detected only a few times. CDR3 nucleotide sequence: TGTGCCAGCAGCGTTAGCGGGGGGATAAACACCGGGGAGCTGTTTTTT. The encoded protein is CASSVSGGINTGELFF. V gene TRBV7-2 combines with J gene TRBJ2-2; 10 bases align to TRBD2. This CDR3 contains 16 residues. Germline values: CDR1 SGHTA, CDR2 FQGNSA. J lost 2 bases, V lost 5 bases, and 5 bases had no gene match.

The chain is built from TRBV30 and TRBJ2-1; maybe TRBD2 (5 bases). V was trimmed by 1 base and J by 1 base, leaving 8 bases between them. The CDR3 spans 14 residues. The germline CDR1 and CDR2 sequences are GTSNPN and SVGIG (reference sequence). The CDR3 region is CAWSDGVSYNEQFF. The CDR3 coding sequence is TGTGCCTGGAGTGACGGGGTATCCTACAATGAGCAGTTCTTC.